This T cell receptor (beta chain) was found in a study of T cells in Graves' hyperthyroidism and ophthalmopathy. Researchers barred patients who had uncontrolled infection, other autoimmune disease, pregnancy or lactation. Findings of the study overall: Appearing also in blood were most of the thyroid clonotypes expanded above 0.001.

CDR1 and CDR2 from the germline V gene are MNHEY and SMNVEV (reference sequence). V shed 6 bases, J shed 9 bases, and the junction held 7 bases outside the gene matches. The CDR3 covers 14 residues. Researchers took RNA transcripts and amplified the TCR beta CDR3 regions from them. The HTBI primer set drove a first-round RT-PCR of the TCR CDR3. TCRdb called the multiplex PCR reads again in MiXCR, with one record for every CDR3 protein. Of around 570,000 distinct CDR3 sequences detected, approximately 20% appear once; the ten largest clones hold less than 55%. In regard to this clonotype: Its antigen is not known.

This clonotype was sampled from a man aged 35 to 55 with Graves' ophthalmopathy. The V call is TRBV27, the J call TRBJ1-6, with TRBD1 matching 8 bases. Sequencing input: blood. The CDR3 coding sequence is TGTGCCAGCAGCTCAGGGACAGGTATTTCACCCCTCCACTTT. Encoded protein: CASSSGTGISPLHF.